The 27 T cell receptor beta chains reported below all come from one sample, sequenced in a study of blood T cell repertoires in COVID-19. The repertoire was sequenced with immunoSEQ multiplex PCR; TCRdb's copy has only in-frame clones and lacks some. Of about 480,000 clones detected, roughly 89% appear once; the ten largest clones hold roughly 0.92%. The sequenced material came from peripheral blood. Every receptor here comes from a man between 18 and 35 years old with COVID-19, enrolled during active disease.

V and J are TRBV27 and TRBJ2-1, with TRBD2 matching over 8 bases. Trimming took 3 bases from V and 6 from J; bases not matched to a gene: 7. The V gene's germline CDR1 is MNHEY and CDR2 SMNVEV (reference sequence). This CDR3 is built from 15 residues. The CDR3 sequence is CASSFGGRFGNEQFF. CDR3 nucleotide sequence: TGTGCCAGCAGTTTTGGCGGGAGGTTCGGCAATGAGCAGTTCTTC.

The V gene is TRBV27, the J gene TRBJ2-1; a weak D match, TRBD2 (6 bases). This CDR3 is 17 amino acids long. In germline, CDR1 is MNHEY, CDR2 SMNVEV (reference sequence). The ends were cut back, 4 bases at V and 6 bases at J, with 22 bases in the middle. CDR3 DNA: TGTGCCAGCAGTTCCCCGGCGGGGCGCTTCTTTTTCAATGAGCAGTTCTTC. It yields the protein CASSSPAGRFFFNEQFF.

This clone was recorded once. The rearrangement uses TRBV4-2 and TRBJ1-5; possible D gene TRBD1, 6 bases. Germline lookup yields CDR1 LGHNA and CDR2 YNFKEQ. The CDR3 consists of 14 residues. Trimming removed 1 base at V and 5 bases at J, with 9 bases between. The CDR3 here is CASSQGDNYQPQHF. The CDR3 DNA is TGTGCCAGCAGCCAAGGGGACAATTATCAGCCCCAGCATTTT.

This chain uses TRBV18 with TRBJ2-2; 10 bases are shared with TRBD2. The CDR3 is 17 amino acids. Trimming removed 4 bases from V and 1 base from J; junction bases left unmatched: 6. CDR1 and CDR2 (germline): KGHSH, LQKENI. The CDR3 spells CASSRIWTSGNTGELFF. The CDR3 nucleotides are TGTGCCAGCTCACGAATTTGGACTAGCGGGAACACCGGGGAGCTGTTTTTT.

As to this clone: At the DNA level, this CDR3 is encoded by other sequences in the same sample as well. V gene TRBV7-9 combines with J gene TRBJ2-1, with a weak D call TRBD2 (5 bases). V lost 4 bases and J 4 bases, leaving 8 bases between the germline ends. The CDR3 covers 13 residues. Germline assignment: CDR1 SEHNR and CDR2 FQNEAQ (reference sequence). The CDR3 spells CASSSGVYNEQFF. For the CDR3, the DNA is TGTGCCAGCAGCTCCGGGGTATACAATGAGCAGTTCTTC.

This CDR3 is CASSEWLAPGELFF. Written as DNA, the CDR3 is TGTGCCAGCAGTGAATGGTTGGCCCCCGGGGAGCTGTTTTTT. V usage is TRBV2 and J usage is TRBJ2-2, with unresolved D. The CDR3 totals 14 residues. The germline V gene has CDR1 SNHLY and CDR2 FYNNEI. V dropped 2 bases and J dropped 6 bases, with 10 bases sitting between them.

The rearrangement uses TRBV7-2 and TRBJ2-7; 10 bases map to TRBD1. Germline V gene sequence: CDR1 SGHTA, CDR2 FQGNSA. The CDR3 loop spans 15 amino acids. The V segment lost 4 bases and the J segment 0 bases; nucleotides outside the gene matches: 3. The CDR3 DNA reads TGTGCCAGCAGCTGGGGACAGGGGAGCTCCTACGAGCAGTACTTC. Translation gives CASSWGQGSSYEQYF. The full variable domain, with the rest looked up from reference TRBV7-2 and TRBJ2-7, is GAGVSQSPSNKVTEKGKDVELRCDPISGHTALYWYRQSLGQGLEFLIYFQGNSAPDKSGLPSDRFSAERTGGSVSTLTIQRTQQEDSAVYLCASSWGQGSSYEQYFGPGTRLTVT.

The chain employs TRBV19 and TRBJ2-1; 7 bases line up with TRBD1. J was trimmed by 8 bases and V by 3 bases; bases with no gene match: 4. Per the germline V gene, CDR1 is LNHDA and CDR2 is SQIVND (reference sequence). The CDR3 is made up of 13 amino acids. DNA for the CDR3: TGTGCCAGTAGTATGGGACAGATCGATGAGCAGTTCTTC. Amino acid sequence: CASSMGQIDEQFF.

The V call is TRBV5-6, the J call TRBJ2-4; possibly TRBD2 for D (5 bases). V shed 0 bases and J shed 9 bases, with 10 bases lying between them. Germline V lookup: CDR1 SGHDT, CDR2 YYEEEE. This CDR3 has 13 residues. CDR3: CASSLGTLSIQYF. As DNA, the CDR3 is TGTGCCAGCAGCTTGGGGACTCTATCCATTCAGTACTTC.

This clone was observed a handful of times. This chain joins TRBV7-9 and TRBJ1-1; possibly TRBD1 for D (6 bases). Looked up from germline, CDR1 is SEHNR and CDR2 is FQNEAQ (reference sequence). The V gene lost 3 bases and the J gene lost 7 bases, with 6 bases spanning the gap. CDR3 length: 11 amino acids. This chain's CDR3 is CASSLDSEAFF. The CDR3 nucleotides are TGTGCCAGCAGCTTGGACAGTGAAGCTTTCTTT.

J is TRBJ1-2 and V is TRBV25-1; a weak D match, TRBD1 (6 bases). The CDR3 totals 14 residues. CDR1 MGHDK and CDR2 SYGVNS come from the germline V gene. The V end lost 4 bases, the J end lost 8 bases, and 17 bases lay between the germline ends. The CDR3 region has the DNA TGTGCCAGCAGTGGTGGACAGCCCGGACGGGGCTACACCTTC. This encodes CASSGGQPGRGYTF.

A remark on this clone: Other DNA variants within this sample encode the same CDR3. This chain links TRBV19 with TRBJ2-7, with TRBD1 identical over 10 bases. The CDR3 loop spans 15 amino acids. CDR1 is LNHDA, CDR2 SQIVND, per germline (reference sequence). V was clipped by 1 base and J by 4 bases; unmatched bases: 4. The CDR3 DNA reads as TGTGCCAGTAGTATAGGGACAGGGGGGAGTTACGAGCAGTACTTC. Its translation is CASSIGTGGSYEQYF.

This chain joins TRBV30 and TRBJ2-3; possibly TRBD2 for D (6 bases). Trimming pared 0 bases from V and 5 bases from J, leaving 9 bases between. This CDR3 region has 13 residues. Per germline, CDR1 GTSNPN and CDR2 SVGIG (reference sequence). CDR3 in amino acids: CAWSVLAVDTQYF. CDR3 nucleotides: TGTGCCTGGAGTGTACTAGCTGTAGATACGCAGTATTTT.

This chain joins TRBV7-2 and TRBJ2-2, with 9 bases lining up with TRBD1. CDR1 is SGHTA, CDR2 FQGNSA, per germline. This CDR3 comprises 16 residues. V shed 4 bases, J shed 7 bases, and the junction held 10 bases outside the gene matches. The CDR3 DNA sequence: TGTGCCAGCAGCTCTGGACAGGGGAATCACCACGGGGAGCTGTTTTTT. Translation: CASSSGQGNHHGELFF.

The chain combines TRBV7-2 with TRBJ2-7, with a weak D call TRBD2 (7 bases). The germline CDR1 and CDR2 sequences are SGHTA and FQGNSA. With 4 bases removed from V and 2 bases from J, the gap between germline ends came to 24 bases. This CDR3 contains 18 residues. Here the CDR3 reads CASSSWGGGRTNAYEQYF. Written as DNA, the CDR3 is TGTGCCAGCAGCTCCTGGGGGGGCGGGAGAACGAACGCCTACGAGCAGTACTTC.

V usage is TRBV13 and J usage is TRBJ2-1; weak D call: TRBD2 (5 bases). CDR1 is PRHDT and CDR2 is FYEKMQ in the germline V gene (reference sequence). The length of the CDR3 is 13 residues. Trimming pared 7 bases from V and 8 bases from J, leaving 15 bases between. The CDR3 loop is CASMRVGSDEQFF. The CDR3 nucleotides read TGTGCCAGCATGCGGGTAGGATCCGATGAGCAGTTCTTC.

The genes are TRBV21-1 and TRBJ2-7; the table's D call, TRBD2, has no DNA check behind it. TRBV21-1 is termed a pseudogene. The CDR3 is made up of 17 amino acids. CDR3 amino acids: CASSKSSPGLAAYEQYF. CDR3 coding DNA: TGTGCCAGCAGCAAAAGTTCTCCGGGACTAGCGGCCTACGAGCAGTACTTC.

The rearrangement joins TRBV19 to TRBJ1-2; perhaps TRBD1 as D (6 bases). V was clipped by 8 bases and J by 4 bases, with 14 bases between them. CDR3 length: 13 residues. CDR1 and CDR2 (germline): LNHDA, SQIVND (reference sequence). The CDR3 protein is CASDPGQLYGYTF. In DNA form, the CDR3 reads TGTGCCAGTGATCCGGGACAACTCTATGGCTACACCTTC.

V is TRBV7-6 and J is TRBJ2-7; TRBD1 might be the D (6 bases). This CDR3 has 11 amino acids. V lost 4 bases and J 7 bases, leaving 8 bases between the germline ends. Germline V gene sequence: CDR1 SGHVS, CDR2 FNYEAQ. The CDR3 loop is CASSSGQEQYF. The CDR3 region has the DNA TGTGCCAGCAGCTCTGGACAGGAGCAGTACTTC. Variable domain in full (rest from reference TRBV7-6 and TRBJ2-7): GAGVSQSPRYKVTKRGQDVALRCDPISGHVSLYWYRQALGQGPEFLTYFNYEAQQDKSGLPNDRFSAERPEGSISTLTIQRTEQRDSAMYRCASSSGQEQYFGPGTRLTVT.

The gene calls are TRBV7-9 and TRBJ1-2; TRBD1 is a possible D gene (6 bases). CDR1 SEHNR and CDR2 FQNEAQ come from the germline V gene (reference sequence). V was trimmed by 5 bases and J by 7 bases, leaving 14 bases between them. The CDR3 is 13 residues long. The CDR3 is CASSQQGTGGYTF. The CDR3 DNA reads TGTGCCAGCAGCCAACAGGGTACTGGTGGCTACACCTTC.

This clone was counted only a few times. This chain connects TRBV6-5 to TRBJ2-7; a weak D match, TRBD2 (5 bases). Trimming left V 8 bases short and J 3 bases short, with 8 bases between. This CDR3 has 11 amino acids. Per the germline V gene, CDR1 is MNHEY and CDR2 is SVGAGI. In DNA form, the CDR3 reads TGTGCCAGCGGAGAGGGCTACGAGCAGTACTTC. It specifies CASGEGYEQYF.

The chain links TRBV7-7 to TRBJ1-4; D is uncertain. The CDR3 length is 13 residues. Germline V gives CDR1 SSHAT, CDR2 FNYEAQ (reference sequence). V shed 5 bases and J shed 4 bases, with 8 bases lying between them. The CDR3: CASSPGNNEKLFF. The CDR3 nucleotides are TGTGCCAGCAGCCCAGGAAATAATGAAAAACTGTTTTTT.

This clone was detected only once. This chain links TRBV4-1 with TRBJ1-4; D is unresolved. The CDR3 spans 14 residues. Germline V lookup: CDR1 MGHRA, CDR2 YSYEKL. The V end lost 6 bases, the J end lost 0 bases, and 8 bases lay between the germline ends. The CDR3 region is CASRSTTTNEKLFF. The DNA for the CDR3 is TGCGCCAGCAGATCGACAACAACTAATGAAAAACTGTTTTTT.

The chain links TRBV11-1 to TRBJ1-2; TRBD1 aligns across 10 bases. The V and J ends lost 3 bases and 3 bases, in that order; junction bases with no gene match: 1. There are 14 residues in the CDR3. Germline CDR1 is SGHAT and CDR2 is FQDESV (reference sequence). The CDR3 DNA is TGTGCCAGCAGCTTTGGGACAGGGGACTATGGCTACACCTTC. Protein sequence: CASSFGTGDYGYTF.

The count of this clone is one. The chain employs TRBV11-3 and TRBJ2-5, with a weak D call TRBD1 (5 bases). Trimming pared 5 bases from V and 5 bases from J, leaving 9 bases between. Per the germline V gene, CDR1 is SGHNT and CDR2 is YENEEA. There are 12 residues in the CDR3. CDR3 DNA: TGTGCCAGCAGCGTCGCAGGGGAGACCCAGTACTTC. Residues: CASSVAGETQYF.

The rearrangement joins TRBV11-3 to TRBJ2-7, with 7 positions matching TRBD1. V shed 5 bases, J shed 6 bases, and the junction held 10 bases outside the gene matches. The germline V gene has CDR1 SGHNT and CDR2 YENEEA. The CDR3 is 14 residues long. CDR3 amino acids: CASSPLQGESEQYF. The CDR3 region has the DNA TGTGCCAGCAGCCCGCTCCAGGGGGAGAGCGAGCAGTACTTC.

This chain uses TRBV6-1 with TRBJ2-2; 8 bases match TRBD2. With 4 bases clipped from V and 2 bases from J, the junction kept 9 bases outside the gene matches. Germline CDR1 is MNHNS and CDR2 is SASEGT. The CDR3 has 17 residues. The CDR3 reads CASSARPGLDNTGELFF. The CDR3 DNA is TGTGCCAGCAGTGCCCGACCGGGACTAGATAACACCGGGGAGCTGTTTTTT.